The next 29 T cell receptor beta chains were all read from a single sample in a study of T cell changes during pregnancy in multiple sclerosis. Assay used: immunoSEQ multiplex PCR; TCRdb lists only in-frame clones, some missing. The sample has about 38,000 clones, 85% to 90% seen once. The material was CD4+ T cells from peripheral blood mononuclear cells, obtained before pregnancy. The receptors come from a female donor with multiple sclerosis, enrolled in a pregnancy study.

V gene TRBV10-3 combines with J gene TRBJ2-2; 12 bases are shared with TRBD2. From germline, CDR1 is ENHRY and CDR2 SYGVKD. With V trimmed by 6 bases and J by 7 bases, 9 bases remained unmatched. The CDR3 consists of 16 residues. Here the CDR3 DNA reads TGTGCCATCAGACGACTAGCGGGGGAGGCTGGCGGGGAGCTGTTTTTT. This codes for CAIRRLAGEAGGELFF.

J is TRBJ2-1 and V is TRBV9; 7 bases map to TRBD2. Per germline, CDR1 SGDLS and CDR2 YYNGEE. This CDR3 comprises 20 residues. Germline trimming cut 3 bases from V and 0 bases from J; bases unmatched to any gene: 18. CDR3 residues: CASSAPRGSSGRVSYNEQFF. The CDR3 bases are TGTGCCAGCAGCGCCCCCCGTGGGTCTTCGGGGAGGGTCTCCTACAATGAGCAGTTCTTC.

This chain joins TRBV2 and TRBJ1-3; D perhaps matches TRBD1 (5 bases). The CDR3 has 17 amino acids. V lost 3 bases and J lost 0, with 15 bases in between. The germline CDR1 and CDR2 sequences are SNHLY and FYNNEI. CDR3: CASSEWGSSFSGNTIYF. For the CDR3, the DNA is TGTGCCAGCAGTGAGTGGGGCAGTTCCTTCTCTGGAAACACCATATATTTT.

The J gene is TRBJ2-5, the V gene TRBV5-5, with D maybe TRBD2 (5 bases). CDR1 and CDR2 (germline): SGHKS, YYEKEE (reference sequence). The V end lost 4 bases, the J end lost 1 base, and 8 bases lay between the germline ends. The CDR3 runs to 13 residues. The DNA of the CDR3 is TGTGCCAGCAGCCTCCGGGGCCAAGAGACCCAGTACTTC. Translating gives CASSLRGQETQYF.

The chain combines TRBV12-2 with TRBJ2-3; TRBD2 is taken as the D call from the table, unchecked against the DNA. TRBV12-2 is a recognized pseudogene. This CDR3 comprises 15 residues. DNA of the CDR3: TGTGCAAGTCGCACCAGGACAGCGGGGGGAGATACGCAGTATTTT. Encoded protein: CASRTRTAGGDTQYF.

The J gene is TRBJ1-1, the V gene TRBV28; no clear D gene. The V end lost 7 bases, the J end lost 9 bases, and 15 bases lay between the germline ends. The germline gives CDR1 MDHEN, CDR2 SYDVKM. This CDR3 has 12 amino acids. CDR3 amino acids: CASTFSEEKAFF. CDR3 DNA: TGTGCCAGCACCTTCTCCGAGGAGAAAGCTTTCTTT.

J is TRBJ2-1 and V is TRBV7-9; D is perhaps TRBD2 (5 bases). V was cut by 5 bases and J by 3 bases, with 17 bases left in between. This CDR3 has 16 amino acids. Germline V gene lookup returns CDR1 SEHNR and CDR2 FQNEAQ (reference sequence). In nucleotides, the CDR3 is TGTGCCAGCAGCCTCTCGCTAGCATCGAGCTACAATGAGCAGTTCTTC. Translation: CASSLSLASSYNEQFF.

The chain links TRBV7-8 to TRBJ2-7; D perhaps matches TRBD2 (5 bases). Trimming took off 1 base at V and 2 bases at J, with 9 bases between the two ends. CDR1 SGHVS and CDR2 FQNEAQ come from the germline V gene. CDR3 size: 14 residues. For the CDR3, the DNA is TGTGCCAGCAGCTTAGGCGGTAGCGCCTACGAGCAGTACTTC. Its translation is CASSLGGSAYEQYF.

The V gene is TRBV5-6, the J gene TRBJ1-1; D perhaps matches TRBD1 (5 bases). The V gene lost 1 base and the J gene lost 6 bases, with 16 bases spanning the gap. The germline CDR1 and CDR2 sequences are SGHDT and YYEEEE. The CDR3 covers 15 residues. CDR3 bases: TGTGCCAGCAGCTTGTTCACCAGGGAAGCTGCTGAAGCTTTCTTT. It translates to CASSLFTREAAEAFF.

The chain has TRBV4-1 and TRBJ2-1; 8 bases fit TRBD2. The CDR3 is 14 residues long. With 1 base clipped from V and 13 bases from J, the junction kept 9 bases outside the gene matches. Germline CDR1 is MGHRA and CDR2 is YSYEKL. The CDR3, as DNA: TGCGCCAGCAGCCAAGCTACCCTAGCGGGTGTACAGTTCTTC. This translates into CASSQATLAGVQFF.

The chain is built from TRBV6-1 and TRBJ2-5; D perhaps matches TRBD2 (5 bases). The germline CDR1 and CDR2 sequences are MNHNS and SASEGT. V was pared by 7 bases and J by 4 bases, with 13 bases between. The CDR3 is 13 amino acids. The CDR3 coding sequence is TGTGCCAGCAAGGGATGGACTGGAGAGACCCAGTACTTC. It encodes CASKGWTGETQYF.

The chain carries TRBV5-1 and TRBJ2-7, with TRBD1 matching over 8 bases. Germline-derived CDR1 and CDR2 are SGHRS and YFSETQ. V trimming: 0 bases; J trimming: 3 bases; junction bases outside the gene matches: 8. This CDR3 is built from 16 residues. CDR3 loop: CASSLAPWDRSYEQYF. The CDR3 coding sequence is TGCGCCAGCAGCTTGGCCCCTTGGGACAGGAGCTACGAGCAGTACTTC.

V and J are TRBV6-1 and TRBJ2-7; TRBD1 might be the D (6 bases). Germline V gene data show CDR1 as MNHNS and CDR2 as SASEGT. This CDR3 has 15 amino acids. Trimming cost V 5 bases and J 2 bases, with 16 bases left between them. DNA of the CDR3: TGTGCCAGCAGTAAGGGACAAGGGGTGACCTACGAGCAGTACTTC. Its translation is CASSKGQGVTYEQYF.

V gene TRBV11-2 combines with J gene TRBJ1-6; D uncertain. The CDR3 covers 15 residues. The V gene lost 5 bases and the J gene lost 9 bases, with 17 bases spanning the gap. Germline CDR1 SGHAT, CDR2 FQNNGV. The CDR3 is CASSPSRLGSSPLHF. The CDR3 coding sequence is TGTGCCAGCAGCCCATCTCGACTAGGTAGTTCACCCCTCCACTTT.

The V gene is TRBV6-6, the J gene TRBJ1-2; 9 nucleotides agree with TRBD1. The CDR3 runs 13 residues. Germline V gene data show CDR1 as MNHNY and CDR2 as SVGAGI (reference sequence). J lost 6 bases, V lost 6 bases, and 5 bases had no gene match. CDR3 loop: CASRQQGADGYTF. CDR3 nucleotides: TGTGCCAGCAGGCAACAGGGGGCGGATGGCTACACCTTC.

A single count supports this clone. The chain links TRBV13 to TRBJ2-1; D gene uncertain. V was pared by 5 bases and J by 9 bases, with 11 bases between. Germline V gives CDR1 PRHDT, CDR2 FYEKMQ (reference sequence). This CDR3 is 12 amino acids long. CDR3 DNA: TGTGCCAGCAGCCGCTCTCGGAGTGAGCAGTTCTTC. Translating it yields CASSRSRSEQFF.

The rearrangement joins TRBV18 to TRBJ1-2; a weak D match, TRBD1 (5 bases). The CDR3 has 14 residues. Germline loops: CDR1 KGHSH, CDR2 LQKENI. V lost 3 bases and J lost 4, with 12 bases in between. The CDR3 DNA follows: TGTGCCAGCTCACCCAACACGGGGGTCTATGGCTACACCTTC. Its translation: CASSPNTGVYGYTF.

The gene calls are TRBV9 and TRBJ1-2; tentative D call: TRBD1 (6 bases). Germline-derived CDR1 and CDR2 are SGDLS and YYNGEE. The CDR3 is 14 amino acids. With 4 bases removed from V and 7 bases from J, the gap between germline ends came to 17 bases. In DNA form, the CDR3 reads TGTGCCAGCAGCCCACTTCTGGGGGCAAGTGGCTACACCTTC. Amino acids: CASSPLLGASGYTF.

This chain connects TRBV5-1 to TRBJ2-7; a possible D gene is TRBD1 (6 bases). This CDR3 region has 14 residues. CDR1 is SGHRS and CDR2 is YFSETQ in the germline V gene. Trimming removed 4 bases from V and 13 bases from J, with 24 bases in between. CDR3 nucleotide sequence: TGCGCCAGCAGCCCCGGACAGAGTATTTCTCCTGGTTACTTC. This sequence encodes CASSPGQSISPGYF.

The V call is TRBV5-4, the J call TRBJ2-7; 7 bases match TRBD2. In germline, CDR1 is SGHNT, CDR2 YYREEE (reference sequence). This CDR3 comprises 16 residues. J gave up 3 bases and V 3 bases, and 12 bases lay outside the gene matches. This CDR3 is CASSSSSGGGHYEQYF. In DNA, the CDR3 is TGTGCCAGCAGCTCATCCTCGGGAGGCGGCCACTACGAGCAGTACTTC.

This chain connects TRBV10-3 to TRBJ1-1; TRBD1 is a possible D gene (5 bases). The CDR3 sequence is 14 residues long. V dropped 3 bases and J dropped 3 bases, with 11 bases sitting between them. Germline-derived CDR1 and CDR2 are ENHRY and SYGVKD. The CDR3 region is CAISDGRVDTEAFF. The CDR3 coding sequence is TGTGCCATCAGTGACGGCAGGGTGGACACTGAAGCTTTCTTT.

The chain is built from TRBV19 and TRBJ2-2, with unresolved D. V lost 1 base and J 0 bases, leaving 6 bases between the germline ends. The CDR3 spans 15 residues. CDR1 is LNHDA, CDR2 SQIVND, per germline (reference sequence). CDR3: CASSIAIANTGELFF. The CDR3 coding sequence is TGTGCCAGTAGTATAGCCATAGCGAACACCGGGGAGCTGTTTTTT.

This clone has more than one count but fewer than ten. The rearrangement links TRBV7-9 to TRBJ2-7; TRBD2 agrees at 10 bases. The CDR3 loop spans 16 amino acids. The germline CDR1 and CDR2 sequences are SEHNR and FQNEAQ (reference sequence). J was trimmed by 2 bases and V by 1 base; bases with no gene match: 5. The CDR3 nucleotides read TGTGCCAGCAGCTTAGGACTAGCGGGCGCCCCCTACGAGCAGTACTTC. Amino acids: CASSLGLAGAPYEQYF. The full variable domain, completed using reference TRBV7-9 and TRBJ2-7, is DTGVSQNPRHKITKRGQNVTFRCDPISEHNRLYWYRQTLGQGPEFLTYFQNEAQLEKSRLLSDRFSAERPKGSFSTLEIQRTEQGDSAMYLCASSLGLAGAPYEQYFGPGTRLTVT.

The CDR3, as DNA: TGCAGCGTTGAAGGGTTTGTCGCAGGACAGGGCTACAATGAGCAGTTCTTC. Protein: CSVEGFVAGQGYNEQFF. V usage is TRBV29-1 and J usage is TRBJ2-1; 8 bases line up with TRBD1. There are 17 residues in the CDR3. Germline lookup yields CDR1 SQVTM and CDR2 ANQGSEA. V trimming: 1 base; J trimming: 3 bases; junction bases outside the gene matches: 11.

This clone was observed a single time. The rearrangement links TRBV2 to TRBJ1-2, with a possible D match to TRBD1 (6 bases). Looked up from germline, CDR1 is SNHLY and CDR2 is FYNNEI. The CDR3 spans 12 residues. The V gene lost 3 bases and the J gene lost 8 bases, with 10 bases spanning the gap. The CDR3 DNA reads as TGTGCCAGCAGTGACAGGGGAGGGGGCTACACCTTC. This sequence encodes CASSDRGGGYTF.

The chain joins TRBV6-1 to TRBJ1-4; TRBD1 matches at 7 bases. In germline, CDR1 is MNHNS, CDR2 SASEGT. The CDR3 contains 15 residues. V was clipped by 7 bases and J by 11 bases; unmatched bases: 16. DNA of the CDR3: TGTGCCAGCAATGATCCAACAAGGGGGCCGGAGAAACTGTTTTTT. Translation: CASNDPTRGPEKLFF.

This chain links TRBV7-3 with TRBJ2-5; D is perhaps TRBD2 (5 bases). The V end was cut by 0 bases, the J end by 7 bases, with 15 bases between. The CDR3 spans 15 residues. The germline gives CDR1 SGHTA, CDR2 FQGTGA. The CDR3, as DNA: TGTGCCAGCAGCTTAACCCGGGCCGCCGAGGGGACCCAGTACTTC. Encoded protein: CASSLTRAAEGTQYF.

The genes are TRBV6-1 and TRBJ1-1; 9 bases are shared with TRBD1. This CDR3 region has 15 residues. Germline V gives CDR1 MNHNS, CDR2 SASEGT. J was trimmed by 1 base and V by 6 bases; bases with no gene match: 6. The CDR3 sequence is CASSEQGARNTEAFF. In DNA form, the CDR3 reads TGTGCCAGCAGCGAACAGGGGGCCCGGAACACTGAAGCTTTCTTT.

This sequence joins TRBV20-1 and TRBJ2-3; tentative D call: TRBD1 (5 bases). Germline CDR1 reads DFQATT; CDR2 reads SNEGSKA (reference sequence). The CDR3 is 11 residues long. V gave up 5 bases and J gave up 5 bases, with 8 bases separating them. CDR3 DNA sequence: TGCAGTGCTCCGACAGAAGATACGCAGTATTTT. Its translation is CSAPTEDTQYF.